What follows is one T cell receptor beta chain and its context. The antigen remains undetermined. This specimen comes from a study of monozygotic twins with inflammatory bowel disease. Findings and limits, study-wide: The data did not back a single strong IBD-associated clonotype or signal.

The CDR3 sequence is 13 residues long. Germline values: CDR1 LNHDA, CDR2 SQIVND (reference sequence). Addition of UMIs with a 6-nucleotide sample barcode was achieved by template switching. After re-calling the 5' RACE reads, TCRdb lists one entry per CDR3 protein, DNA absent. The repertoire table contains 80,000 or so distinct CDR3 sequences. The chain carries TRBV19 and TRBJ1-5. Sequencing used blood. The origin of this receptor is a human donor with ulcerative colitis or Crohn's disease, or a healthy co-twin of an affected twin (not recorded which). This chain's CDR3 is CASSPQVNQPQHF.